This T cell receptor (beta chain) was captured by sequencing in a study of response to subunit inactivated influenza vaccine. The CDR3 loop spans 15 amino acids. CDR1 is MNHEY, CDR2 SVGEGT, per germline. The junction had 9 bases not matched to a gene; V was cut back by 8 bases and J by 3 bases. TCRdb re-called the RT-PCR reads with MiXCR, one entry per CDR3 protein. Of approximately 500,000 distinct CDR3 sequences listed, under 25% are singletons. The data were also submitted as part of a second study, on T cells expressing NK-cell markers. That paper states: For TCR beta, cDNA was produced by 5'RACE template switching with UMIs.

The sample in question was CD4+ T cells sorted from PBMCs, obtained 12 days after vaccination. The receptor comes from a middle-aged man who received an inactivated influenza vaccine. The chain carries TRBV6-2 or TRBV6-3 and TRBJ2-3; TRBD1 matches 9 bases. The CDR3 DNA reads TGTGCCAGCGGCAGCCGGGACAGGGTTACAGATACGCAGTATTTT. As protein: CASGSRDRVTDTQYF.